The rows below give T cell receptor beta chains drawn from one sample of a study of cytomegalovirus exposure and HLA in healthy donors. Produced via immunoSEQ multiplex PCR; TCRdb's table is partial and in-frame only. The profile shows some 250,000 clones, about 90% of them singletons. The sequenced material came from PBMCs. The receptors originated from a woman under 40 in good health and CMV-seronegative. Each CDR3 is given with its conserved first and last residue. The D gene is left open where the match is weak. Clone size is not always given. Where it is, it says once, few, many or a class for expanded clones.

v_call	clone_size	j_call	d_call	cdr3_nt	cdr3_aa
TRBV5-6	NA	TRBJ2-7	NA	TGTGCCAGCAGCCGGAGTGGGGGAGCCCTCACAAACGAGCAGTACTTC	CASSRSGGALTNEQYF
TRBV29-1	NA	TRBJ2-3	NA	TGCAGAGCAAGGGGCACAGATACGCAGTATTTT	CRARGTDTQYF
TRBV7-3	NA	TRBJ2-2	TRBD2	TGTGCCAGCAGCTTAACCGGGACTAGCGGGAGGTCCGGGGAGCTGTTTTTT	CASSLTGTSGRSGELFF
TRBV7-2	NA	TRBJ2-1	NA	TGTGCCAGCAGCTTAGGACTATCCTACAATGAGCAGTTCTTC	CASSLGLSYNEQFF
TRBV28	NA	TRBJ2-7	TRBD2	TGTGCCAGCAGTTTGGCGCCTAGCGGGAACCACGAGCAGTACTTC	CASSLAPSGNHEQYF
TRBV11-2	once	TRBJ2-7	NA	TGTGCCAGCTCGCTGGTCTCCTACGAGCAGTACTTC	CASSLVSYEQYF
TRBV11-3	NA	TRBJ2-7	NA	TGTGCCAGCAGCTCTGGGGGGTACGAGCAGTACTTC	CASSSGGYEQYF
TRBV7-9	NA	TRBJ2-7	TRBD2	TGTGCCAGCAGCCCCACCAGCGGGAGTGGAATGGGCGAGCAGTACTTC	CASSPTSGSGMGEQYF
TRBV4-1	NA	TRBJ2-1	NA	TGCGCCAGCAGCCGGGAGTCCTACAATGAGCAGTTCTTC	CASSRESYNEQFF
TRBV5-6	NA	TRBJ2-4	NA	TGTGCCAGCAGCCAGCCCGCTCAAAACATTCAGTACTTC	CASSQPAQNIQYF
TRBV7-8	NA	TRBJ2-7	NA	TGTGCCAGCAGCTCCGGAGGACCCTACGAGCAGTACTTC	CASSSGGPYEQYF
TRBV28	NA	TRBJ2-5	NA	TGTGCCAGCAGTAAGTACAATGGACGGGACCAAGAGACCCAGTACTTC	CASSKYNGRDQETQYF
TRBV5-1	NA	TRBJ1-1	NA	TGCGCCAGCAGCTTGGCCTTGGGAAACACTGAAGCTTTCTTT	CASSLALGNTEAFF
TRBV5-6	NA	TRBJ1-2	TRBD1	TGTGCCAGCAGCTTGCTCCGAACAGGGGATGGCTACACCTTC	CASSLLRTGDGYTF
TRBV30	NA	TRBJ2-7	NA	TGTGCCTGGAGTGTAAGCCTCTCCTACGAGCAGTACTTC	CAWSVSLSYEQYF
TRBV19	NA	TRBJ1-2	NA	TGTGCCAGTACCCCATCAGGGGTTTATGGCTACACCTTC	CASTPSGVYGYTF
TRBV7-6	NA	TRBJ2-7	NA	TGTGCCAGCAGCGCCCGGGACACCTCCTACGAGCAGTACTTC	CASSARDTSYEQYF
TRBV11-3	once	TRBJ2-3	NA	TGTGCCAGCAGCCCCACAGGGCAAGATACGCAGTATTTT	CASSPTGQDTQYF
TRBV27	NA	TRBJ2-7	TRBD1	TGTGCCAGCAGTTTAACAGGGGGGTACGAGCAGTACTTC	CASSLTGGYEQYF
TRBV7-9	NA	TRBJ2-7	NA	TGTGCCAGCAGCTCCAGCGTCCAATTGGGGGGTCATTCCTACGAGCAGTACTTC	CASSSSVQLGGHSYEQYF
TRBV29-1	NA	TRBJ2-1	NA	TGCAGCGCGACAGACCTCTCCTACAATGAGCAGTTCTTC	CSATDLSYNEQFF
TRBV5-6	NA	TRBJ2-7	TRBD2	TGTGCCAGCAACGAATTTAGCGGGAGTTCGAGATACGAGCAGTACTTC	CASNEFSGSSRYEQYF
TRBV9	NA	TRBJ2-1	TRBD2	TGTGCCAGCACCAGAGGACTAGCGGGAGGGCCGGGTAATGAGCAGTTCTTC	CASTRGLAGGPGNEQFF
TRBV10-1	few	TRBJ2-2	NA	TGCGCCAGCAGTTTGGTCCAGAGTGACACCGGGGAGCTGTTTTTT	CASSLVQSDTGELFF
TRBV4-2	NA	TRBJ2-2	NA	TGTGCCAGCAGCCAAGGAACGGGCTTGCTAGCGAACACCGGGGAGCTGTTTTTT	CASSQGTGLLANTGELFF
TRBV10-3	NA	TRBJ2-7	NA	TGTGCCATCAGTACGGGAGAGGGGAACTACGAGCAGTACTTC	CAISTGEGNYEQYF
TRBV27	NA	TRBJ2-3	TRBD2	TGTGCCAGCAGTCCCGGAAGTCCCGGGACTAGGGGCACAGATACGCAGTATTTT	CASSPGSPGTRGTDTQYF
TRBV18	few	TRBJ1-2	NA	TGTGCCAGCTCAGCGCAAGGAGGGAATGGCTACACCTTC	CASSAQGGNGYTF
TRBV2	NA	TRBJ2-7	TRBD2	TGTGCCAGCAGTTGGACTAGCGGTTCGGGTGAGCAGTACTTC	CASSWTSGSGEQYF
TRBV2	few	TRBJ2-7	NA	TGTGCCAGCAGTGAATTGGGGGGAGACTACGAGCAGTACTTC	CASSELGGDYEQYF
TRBV28	once	TRBJ2-1	NA	TGTGCCAGCAGTTCGGGAGTTCCCTACAATGAGCAGTTCTTC	CASSSGVPYNEQFF
TRBV5-4	NA	TRBJ2-3	NA	TGTGCCAGCAGCTGGGGACTTTCTAGCACAGATACGCAGTATTTT	CASSWGLSSTDTQYF
TRBV19	NA	TRBJ2-7	NA	TGTGCCAGTAGTATCTCTGGGGCCAAGGGCGAGCAGTACTTC	CASSISGAKGEQYF
TRBV7-9	NA	TRBJ2-7	NA	TGTGCCAGCAGCTTTCAGGGAACGGTAGAGCAGTACTTC	CASSFQGTVEQYF
TRBV28	NA	TRBJ1-5	TRBD1	TGTGCCAGCAGTTTCGGGACAGGGAATCAGCCCCAGCATTTT	CASSFGTGNQPQHF
TRBV25-1	NA	TRBJ2-3	TRBD2	TGTGCCAGCAGTGAAATAGCGGGAGGTTCTGGGACAGATACGCAGTATTTT	CASSEIAGGSGTDTQYF
TRBV11-3	NA	TRBJ2-1	TRBD2	TGTGCCAGCAGCCTTTACGGGACTAGCGGTTACAATGAGCAGTTCTTC	CASSLYGTSGYNEQFF
TRBV30	NA	TRBJ2-5	NA	TGTGCCTGGAGTGTAACTAGTTCCCAAGAGACCCAGTACTTC	CAWSVTSSQETQYF
TRBV27	NA	TRBJ2-1	NA	TGTGCCAGCATGGAGCTCGCCTACAATGAGCAGTTCTTC	CASMELAYNEQFF
TRBV19	NA	TRBJ2-1	TRBD1	TGTGCCAGTAGTCTCGACAGGGGTTCCTACAATGAGCAGTTCTTC	CASSLDRGSYNEQFF
TRBV9	NA	TRBJ2-2	NA	TGTGCCAGCAGCGTAGTGGCCCGGGACACCGGGGAGCTGTTTTTT	CASSVVARDTGELFF
TRBV27	once	TRBJ1-1	NA	TGTGCCAGCAGTTTTAGTGGGAACACTGAAGCTTTCTTT	CASSFSGNTEAFF
TRBV19	NA	TRBJ2-7	NA	TGTGCCAGTAGCAGAAACCGAGGTAGCAATTACGAGCAGTACTTC	CASSRNRGSNYEQYF
TRBV7-6	NA	TRBJ2-2	NA	TGTGCCAGCAGCACCTTTGGGGGACGGGAGCTGTTTTTT	CASSTFGGRELFF